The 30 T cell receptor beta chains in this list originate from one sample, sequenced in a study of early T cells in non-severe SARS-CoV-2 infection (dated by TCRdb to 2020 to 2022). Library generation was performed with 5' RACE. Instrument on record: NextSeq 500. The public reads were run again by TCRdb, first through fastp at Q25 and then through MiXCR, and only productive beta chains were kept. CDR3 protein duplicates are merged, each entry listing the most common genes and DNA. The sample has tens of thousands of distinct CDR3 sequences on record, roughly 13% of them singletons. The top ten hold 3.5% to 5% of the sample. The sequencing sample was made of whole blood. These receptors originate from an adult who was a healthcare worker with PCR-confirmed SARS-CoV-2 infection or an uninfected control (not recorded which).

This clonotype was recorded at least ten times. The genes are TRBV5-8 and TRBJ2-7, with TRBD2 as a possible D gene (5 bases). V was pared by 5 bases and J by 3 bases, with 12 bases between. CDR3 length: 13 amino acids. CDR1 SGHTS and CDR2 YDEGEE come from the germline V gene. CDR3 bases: TGTGCCAGCAGACGGACCGGGAACTACGAGCAGTACTTC. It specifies CASRRTGNYEQYF.

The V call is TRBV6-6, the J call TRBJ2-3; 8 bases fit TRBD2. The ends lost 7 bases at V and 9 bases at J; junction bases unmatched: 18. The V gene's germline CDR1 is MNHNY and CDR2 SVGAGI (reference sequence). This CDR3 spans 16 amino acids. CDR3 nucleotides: TGTGCCAGCACCCTCGGGAGCGGGGGTCGCCTTGGGACGCAGTATTTT. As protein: CASTLGSGGRLGTQYF.

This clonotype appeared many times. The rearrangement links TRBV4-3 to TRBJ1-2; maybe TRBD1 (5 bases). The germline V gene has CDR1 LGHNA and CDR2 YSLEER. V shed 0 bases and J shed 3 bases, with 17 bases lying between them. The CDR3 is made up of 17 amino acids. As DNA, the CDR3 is TGCGCCAGCAGCCAAGATTTGGTAGGCAGGGTAGACTATGGCTACACCTTC. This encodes CASSQDLVGRVDYGYTF.

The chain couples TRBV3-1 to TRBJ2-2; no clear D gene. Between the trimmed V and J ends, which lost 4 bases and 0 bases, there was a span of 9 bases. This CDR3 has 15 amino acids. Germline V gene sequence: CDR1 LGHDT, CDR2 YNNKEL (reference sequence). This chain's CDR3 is CASSLIISNTGELFF. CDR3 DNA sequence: TGTGCCAGCAGCCTCATTATCTCGAACACCGGGGAGCTGTTTTTT. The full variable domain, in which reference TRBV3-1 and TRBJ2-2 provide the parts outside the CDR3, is DTAVSQTPKYLVTQMGNDKSIKCEQNLGHDTMYWYKQDSKKFLKIMFSYNNKELIINETVPNRFSPKSPDKAHLNLHINSLELGDSAVYFCASSLIISNTGELFFGEGSRLTVL.

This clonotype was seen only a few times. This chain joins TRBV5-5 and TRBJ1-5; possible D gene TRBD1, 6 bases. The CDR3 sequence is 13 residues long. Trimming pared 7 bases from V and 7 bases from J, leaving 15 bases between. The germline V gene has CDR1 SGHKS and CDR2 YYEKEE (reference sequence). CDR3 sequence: CASFRQAGQPQHF. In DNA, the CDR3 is TGTGCCAGCTTCCGACAGGCGGGGCAGCCCCAGCATTTT.

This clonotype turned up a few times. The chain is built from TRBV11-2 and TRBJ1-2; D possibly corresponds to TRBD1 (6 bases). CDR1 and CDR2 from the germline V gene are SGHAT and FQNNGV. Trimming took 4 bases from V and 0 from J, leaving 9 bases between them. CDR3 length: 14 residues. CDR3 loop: CASSSGQTNYGYTF. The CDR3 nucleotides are TGTGCCAGCAGCTCCGGACAGACTAACTATGGCTACACCTTC.

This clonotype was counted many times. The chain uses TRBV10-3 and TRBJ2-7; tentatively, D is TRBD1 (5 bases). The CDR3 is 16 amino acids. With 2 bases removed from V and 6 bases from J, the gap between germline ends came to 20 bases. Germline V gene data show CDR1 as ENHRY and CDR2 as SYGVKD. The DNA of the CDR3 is TGTGCCATCAGTGAGAGATCGTCCCAGGGTCGGTCCGAGCAGTACTTC. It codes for CAISERSSQGRSEQYF.

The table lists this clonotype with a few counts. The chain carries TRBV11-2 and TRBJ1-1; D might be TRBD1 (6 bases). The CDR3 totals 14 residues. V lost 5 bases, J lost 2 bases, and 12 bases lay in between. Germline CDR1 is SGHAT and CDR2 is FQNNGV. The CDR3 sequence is CASSTWDTNTEAFF. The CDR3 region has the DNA TGTGCCAGCAGCACGTGGGACACCAACACTGAAGCTTTCTTT.

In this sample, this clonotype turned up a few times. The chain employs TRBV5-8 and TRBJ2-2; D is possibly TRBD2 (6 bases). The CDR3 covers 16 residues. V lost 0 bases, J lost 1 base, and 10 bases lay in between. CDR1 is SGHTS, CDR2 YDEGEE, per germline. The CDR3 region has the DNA TGTGCCAGCAGCTTGGAACGGGGGATGAACACCGGGGAGCTGTTTTTT. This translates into CASSLERGMNTGELFF. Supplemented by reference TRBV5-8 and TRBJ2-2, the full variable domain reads EAGVTQSPTHLIKTRGQQATLRCSPISGHTSVYWYQQALGLGLQFLLWYDEGEERNRGNFPPRFSGRQFPNYSSELNVNALELEDSALYLCASSLERGMNTGELFFGEGSRLTVL.

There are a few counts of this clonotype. The CDR3 coding sequence is TGTGCCAGCAGTTTCCGGGACTCCAGCTCCTACGAGCAGTACTTC. Protein sequence: CASSFRDSSSYEQYF. V gene TRBV12-3 or TRBV12-4 combines with J gene TRBJ2-7, with a tentative D call TRBD2 (6 bases). CDR3 length: 15 amino acids. V gave up 3 bases and J gave up 0 bases, with 12 bases separating them.

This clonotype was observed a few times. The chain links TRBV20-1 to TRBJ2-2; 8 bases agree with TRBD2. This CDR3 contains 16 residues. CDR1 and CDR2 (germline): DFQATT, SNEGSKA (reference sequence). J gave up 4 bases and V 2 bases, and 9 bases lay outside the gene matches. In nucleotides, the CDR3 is TGCAGTGCTAGACCCCACGGGACTAGGCTCACCGGGGAGCTGTTTTTT. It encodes CSARPHGTRLTGELFF.

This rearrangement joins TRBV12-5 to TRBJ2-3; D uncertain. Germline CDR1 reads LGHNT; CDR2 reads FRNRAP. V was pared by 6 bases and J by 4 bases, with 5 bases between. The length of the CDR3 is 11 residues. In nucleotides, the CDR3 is TGTGCTAGTGGGAGCGCAGATACGCAGTATTTT. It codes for CASGSADTQYF.

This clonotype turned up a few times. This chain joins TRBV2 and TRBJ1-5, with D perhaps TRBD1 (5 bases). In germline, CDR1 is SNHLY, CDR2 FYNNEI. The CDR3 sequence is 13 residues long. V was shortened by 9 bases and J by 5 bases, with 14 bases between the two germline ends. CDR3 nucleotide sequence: TGTGCCAGTAGGGAGGCAGGGTATCAGCCCCAGCATTTT. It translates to CASREAGYQPQHF.

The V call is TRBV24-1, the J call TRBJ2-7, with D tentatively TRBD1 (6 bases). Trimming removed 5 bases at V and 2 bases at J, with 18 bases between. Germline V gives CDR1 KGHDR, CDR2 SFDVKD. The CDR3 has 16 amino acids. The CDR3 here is CATSASDRSKTYEQYF. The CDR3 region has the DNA TGTGCCACCAGTGCCTCCGACAGGTCTAAAACCTACGAGCAGTACTTC.

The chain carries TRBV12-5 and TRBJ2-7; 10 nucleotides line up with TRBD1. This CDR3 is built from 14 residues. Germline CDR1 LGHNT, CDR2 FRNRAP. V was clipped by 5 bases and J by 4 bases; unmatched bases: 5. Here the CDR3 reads CASGPGTGAYEQYF. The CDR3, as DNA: TGTGCTAGTGGTCCCGGGACAGGGGCATACGAGCAGTACTTC.

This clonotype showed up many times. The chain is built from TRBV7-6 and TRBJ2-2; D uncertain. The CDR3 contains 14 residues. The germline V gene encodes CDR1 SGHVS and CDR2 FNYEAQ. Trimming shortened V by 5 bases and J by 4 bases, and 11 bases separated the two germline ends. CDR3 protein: CASSPRDGTGELFF. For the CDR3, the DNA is TGTGCCAGCAGCCCACGAGATGGCACCGGGGAGCTGTTTTTT.

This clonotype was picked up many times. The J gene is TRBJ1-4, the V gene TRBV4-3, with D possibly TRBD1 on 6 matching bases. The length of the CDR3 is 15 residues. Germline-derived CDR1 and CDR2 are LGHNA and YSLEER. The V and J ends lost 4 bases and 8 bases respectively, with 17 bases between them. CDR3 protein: CASSLEEGTREKLFF. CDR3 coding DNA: TGCGCCAGCAGCCTCGAAGAGGGGACAAGAGAAAAACTGTTTTTT.

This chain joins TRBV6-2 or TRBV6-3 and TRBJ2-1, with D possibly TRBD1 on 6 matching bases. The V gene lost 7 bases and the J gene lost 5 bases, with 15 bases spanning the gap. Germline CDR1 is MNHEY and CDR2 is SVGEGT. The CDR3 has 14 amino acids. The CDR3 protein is CASIYGAGDNEQFF. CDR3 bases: TGTGCCAGCATCTACGGGGCAGGGGACAATGAGCAGTTCTTC.

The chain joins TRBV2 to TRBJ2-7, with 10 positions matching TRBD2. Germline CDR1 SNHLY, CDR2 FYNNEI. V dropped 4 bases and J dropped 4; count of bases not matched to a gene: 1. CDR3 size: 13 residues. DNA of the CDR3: TGTGCCAGCAGTGCGGGACTAGCGTACGAGCAGTACTTC. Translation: CASSAGLAYEQYF.

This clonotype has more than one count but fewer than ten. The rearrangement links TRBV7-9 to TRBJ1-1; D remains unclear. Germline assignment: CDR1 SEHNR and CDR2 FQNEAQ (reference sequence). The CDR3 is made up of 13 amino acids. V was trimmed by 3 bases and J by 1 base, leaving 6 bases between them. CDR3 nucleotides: TGTGCCAGCAGCTTGAACGGGAACACTGAAGCTTTCTTT. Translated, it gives CASSLNGNTEAFF.

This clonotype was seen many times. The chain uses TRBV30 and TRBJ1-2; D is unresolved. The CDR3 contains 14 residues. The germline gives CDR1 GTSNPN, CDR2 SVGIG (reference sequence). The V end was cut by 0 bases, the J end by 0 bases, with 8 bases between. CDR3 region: CAWSVPGSNYGYTF. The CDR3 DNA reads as TGTGCCTGGAGTGTACCCGGGTCTAACTATGGCTACACCTTC.

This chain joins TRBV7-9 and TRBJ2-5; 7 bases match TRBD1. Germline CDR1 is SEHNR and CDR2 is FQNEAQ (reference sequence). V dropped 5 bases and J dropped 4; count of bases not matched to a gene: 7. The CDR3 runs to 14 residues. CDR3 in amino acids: CASSTDREGETQYF. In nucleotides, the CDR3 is TGTGCCAGCAGCACCGACAGGGAAGGAGAGACCCAGTACTTC. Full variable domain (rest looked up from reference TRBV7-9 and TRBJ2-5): DTGVSQNPRHKITKRGQNVTFRCDPISEHNRLYWYRQTLGQGPEFLTYFQNEAQLEKSRLLSDRFSAERPKGSFSTLEIQRTEQGDSAMYLCASSTDREGETQYFGPGTRLLVL.

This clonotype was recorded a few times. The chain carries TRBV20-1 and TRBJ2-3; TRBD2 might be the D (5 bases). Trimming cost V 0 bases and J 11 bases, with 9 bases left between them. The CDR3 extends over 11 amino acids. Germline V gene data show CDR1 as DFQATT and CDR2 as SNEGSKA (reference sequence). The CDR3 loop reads CSARDGMRQYF. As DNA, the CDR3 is TGCAGTGCTAGAGACGGGATGCGGCAGTATTTT.

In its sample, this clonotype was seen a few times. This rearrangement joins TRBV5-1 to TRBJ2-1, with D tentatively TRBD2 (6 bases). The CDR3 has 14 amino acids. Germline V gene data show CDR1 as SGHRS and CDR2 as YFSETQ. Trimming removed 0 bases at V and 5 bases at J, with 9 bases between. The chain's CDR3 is CASSLVAGNNEQFF. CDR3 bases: TGCGCCAGCAGCTTGGTGGCGGGGAACAATGAGCAGTTCTTC.

In DNA form, the CDR3 reads TGTGCCAGTAGAGGGGTGGAAAAACTGTTTTTT. Translating it yields CASRGVEKLFF. This chain connects TRBV19 to TRBJ1-4; possible D gene TRBD1, 5 bases. Germline V gene sequence: CDR1 LNHDA, CDR2 SQIVND (reference sequence). The length of the CDR3 is 11 residues. Between the trimmed V and J ends, which lost 6 bases and 8 bases, there was a span of 7 bases.

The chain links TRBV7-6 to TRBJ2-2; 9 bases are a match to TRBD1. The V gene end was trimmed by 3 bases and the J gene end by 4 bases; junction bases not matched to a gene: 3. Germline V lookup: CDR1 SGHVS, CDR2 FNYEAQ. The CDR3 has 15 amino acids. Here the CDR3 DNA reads TGTGCCAGCAGCTTTGAGACAGGGGGCACCGGGGAGCTGTTTTTT. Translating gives CASSFETGGTGELFF.

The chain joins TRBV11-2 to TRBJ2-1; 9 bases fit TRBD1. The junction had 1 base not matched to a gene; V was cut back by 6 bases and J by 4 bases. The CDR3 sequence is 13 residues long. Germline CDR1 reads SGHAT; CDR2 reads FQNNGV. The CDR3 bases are TGTGCCAGCAGACAGGGGGCTTACAATGAGCAGTTCTTC. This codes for CASRQGAYNEQFF.

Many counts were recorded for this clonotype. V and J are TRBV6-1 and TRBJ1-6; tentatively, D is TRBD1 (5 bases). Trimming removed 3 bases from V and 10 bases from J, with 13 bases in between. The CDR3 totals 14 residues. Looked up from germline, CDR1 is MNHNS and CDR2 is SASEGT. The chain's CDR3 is CASSDRGDPSPLHF. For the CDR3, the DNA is TGTGCCAGCAGTGATCGGGGGGACCCGTCACCCCTCCACTTT.

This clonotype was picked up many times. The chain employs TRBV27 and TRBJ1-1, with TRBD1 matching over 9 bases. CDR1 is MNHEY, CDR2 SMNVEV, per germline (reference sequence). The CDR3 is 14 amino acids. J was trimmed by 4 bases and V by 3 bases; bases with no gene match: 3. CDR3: CASSFDRGATEAFF. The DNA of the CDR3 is TGTGCCAGCAGTTTCGACAGGGGGGCCACTGAAGCTTTCTTT.

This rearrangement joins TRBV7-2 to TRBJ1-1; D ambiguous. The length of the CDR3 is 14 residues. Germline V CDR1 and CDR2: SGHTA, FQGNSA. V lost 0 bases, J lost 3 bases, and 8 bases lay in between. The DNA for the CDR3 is TGTGCCAGCAGCTTAGCTCCGGGATACACTGAAGCTTTCTTT. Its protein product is CASSLAPGYTEAFF.